The rows below give T cell receptor beta chains drawn from one sample of a study of T cells in narcolepsy. The table came from immunoSEQ multiplex PCR; TCRdb's copy has only in-frame clones and leaves some out. Of about 35,000 clones in the sample, roughly 80% were seen once. Sequencing was done on a sample of memory (CD45RA-) CD4+ T cells from blood. The receptors shown here come from a human donor in good health. The CDR3 runs from the conserved cysteine through the conserved F or W. The D gene is left open where the match is weak. Size is omitted from some rows. Given values are once, few, many or a class for expanded clones.

V gene	J gene	D gene	clone size	CDR3 protein	CDR3 DNA
TRBV25-1	TRBJ1-1	NA	few	CASSESLPDSLGAEAFF	TGTGCCAGCAGTGAATCCCTCCCAGACAGCCTTGGGGCTGAAGCTTTCTTT
TRBV11-2	TRBJ2-3	TRBD1	NA	CASSSTGTGLVDTQYF	TGTGCCAGCAGCTCCACCGGGACAGGGTTGGTAGATACGCAGTATTTT
TRBV6-1	TRBJ1-3	TRBD1	NA	CASSDPDRAGNTIYF	TGTGCCAGCAGTGACCCCGACAGGGCTGGAAACACCATATATTTT
TRBV4-1	TRBJ1-3	NA	NA	CASSHGRSELRIRNTIYF	TGCGCCAGCAGCCATGGACGGTCCGAGCTTCGTATAAGAAACACCATATATTTT
TRBV4-1	TRBJ2-3	NA	NA	CASSRLADTSTDTQYF	TGCGCCAGCAGCCGACTTGCGGATACTAGCACAGATACGCAGTATTTT
TRBV7-9	TRBJ2-7	TRBD1	NA	CASSSRTGRSYEQYF	TGTGCCAGCAGCTCACGGACAGGGCGCTCCTACGAGCAGTACTTC
TRBV28	TRBJ2-7	TRBD2	NA	CASSLLGGSGSDEQYF	TGTGCCAGCAGTTTACTCGGGGGTAGCGGGAGCGACGAGCAGTACTTC
TRBV30	TRBJ1-5	TRBD1	once	CAWRDRGSQPQHF	TGTGCCTGGAGGGACAGGGGTAGCCAGCCCCAGCATTTT
TRBV5-4	TRBJ2-1	NA	NA	CASSSSRGNNEQFF	TGTGCCAGCAGCTCCTCTAGAGGAAACAATGAGCAGTTCTTC
TRBV7-2	TRBJ1-2	TRBD1	NA	CASSLARQGFYGYTF	TGTGCCAGCAGCTTAGCCCGACAGGGGTTCTATGGCTACACCTTC
TRBV6-1	TRBJ1-2	TRBD1	NA	CASSGTGNYGYTF	TGTGCCAGCAGTGGGACAGGGAACTATGGCTACACCTTC
TRBV19	TRBJ1-2	NA	NA	CASSPWRALPVGYGYTF	TGTGCCAGCTCTCCATGGCGGGCCCTCCCCGTGGGCTATGGCTACACCTTC
TRBV7-2	TRBJ2-2	NA	NA	CASSLFSTGELFF	TGTGCCAGCAGCTTATTTTCCACCGGGGAGCTGTTTTTT
TRBV5-8	TRBJ1-5	NA	few	CASSLGQHSNQPQHF	TGTGCCAGCAGCTTGGGACAACATAGCAATCAGCCCCAGCATTTT
TRBV29-1	TRBJ1-2	NA	once	CSVDSTGYGYTF	TGCAGCGTTGACAGTACAGGGTATGGCTACACCTTC
TRBV10-3	TRBJ2-7	NA	few	CAISSPGLLYEQYF	TGTGCCATCAGTAGTCCGGGACTCCTCTACGAGCAGTACTTC
TRBV19	TRBJ2-1	NA	NA	CASSPPGRPGGNEQFF	TGTGCCAGTAGTCCCCCCGGAAGGCCCGGGGGCAATGAGCAGTTCTTC
TRBV27	TRBJ1-1	NA	once	CASRSRVLNTEAFF	TGTGCCAGCAGAAGCAGGGTATTGAACACTGAAGCTTTCTTT
TRBV6-5	TRBJ1-1	TRBD1	NA	CAGQGLVMNTEAFF	TGTGCCGGACAGGGATTGGTCATGAACACTGAAGCTTTCTTT
TRBV5-1	TRBJ2-1	TRBD2	NA	CASSLDQREFDEQFF	TGCGCCAGCAGCTTGGACCAGCGGGAGTTCGATGAGCAGTTCTTC
TRBV11-2	TRBJ2-3	NA	NA	CASQGGGPTYNTDTQYF	TGTGCCAGTCAGGGGGGGGGACCCACATACAACACAGATACGCAGTATTTT
TRBV18	TRBJ2-4	NA	NA	CASSPPGDRAKNIQYF	TGTGCCAGCTCACCACCGGGTGACAGAGCCAAAAACATTCAGTACTTC
TRBV6-6	TRBJ1-4	TRBD1	NA	CASGLGGAESEKLFF	TGTGCCAGCGGTTTAGGGGGCGCGGAAAGTGAAAAACTGTTTTTT
TRBV6-5	TRBJ1-2	TRBD1	NA	CASSYRGHGYTF	TGTGCCAGCAGCTACAGGGGGCACGGCTACACCTTC
TRBV6-6	TRBJ2-7	NA	NA	CASSYSMLDKSYEQYF	TGTGCCAGCAGTTACTCGATGCTGGACAAATCCTACGAGCAGTACTTC
TRBV6-6	TRBJ2-2	NA	NA	CASRTRQGDTGELFF	TGTGCCAGCAGGACCCGCCAGGGAGATACCGGGGAGCTGTTTTTT
TRBV30	TRBJ2-7	TRBD1	NA	CAWRTTGGAPEQYF	TGTGCCTGGAGGACGACAGGGGGCGCGCCCGAGCAGTACTTC
TRBV7-2	TRBJ1-2	NA	NA	CASSLMAGSNYGYTF	TGTGCCAGCAGCTTAATGGCAGGCTCTAACTATGGCTACACCTTC
TRBV5-1	TRBJ2-4	NA	NA	CASSLYQAGRMENIQYF	TGCGCCAGCAGCTTGTATCAGGCCGGGCGGATGGAAAACATTCAGTACTTC
TRBV7-8	TRBJ2-5	NA	NA	CASSFGPGETQYF	TGTGCCAGCAGCTTCGGACCAGGGGAGACCCAGTACTTC
TRBV5-1	TRBJ1-6	TRBD1	NA	CASSSTGGSNSPLHF	TGCGCCAGCAGCTCGACAGGGGGTTCGAATTCACCCCTCCACTTT
TRBV4-2	TRBJ1-1	TRBD1	NA	CASSLPSGQGRYTEAFF	TGTGCCAGCAGCCTTCCCTCGGGACAGGGTCGGTACACTGAAGCTTTCTTT
TRBV28	TRBJ2-7	TRBD2	NA	CASSLAGGLEQYF	TGTGCCAGCAGTTTAGCGGGGGGTCTGGAGCAGTACTTC
TRBV6-5	TRBJ1-5	TRBD1	NA	CAIGTGKPQHF	TGTGCCATCGGGACAGGGAAGCCCCAGCATTTT
TRBV15	TRBJ2-7	NA	NA	CATSRTGRYEQYF	TGTGCCACCAGCAGGACAGGCCGTTACGAGCAGTACTTC
TRBV6-5	TRBJ1-4	NA	NA	CASSYSLAGTNEKLFF	TGTGCCAGCAGTTACTCGCTCGCAGGCACTAATGAAAAACTGTTTTTT
TRBV6-5	TRBJ2-5	NA	NA	CASSGMVSETQYF	TGTGCCAGCAGTGGGATGGTGTCGGAGACCCAGTACTTC
TRBV9	TRBJ2-1	NA	NA	CASSVGTYNEQFF	TGTGCCAGCAGCGTAGGCACCTACAATGAGCAGTTCTTC
TRBV6-6	TRBJ2-5	NA	NA	CASSYSQGQETQYF	TGTGCCAGCAGTTACTCGCAGGGGCAAGAGACCCAGTACTTC
TRBV20-1	TRBJ1-2	NA	NA	CSADVYGDYTF	TGCAGTGCTGACGTCTATGGTGACTACACCTTC
TRBV19	TRBJ2-2	TRBD1	NA	CASREGTGYTGELFF	TGTGCCAGTAGGGAGGGGACAGGGTACACCGGGGAGCTGTTTTTT
TRBV5-1	TRBJ2-3	TRBD1	NA	CASSLVGTDRTDTQYF	TGCGCCAGCAGCTTGGTCGGGACAGACCGCACAGATACGCAGTATTTT
TRBV9	TRBJ1-6	TRBD1	once	CASSVTGEDSPLHF	TGTGCCAGCAGCGTAACAGGGGAGGATTCACCCCTCCACTTT
TRBV6-1	TRBJ1-5	NA	NA	CASNGGSSGNQPQHF	TGTGCCAGCAACGGGGGGTCGTCGGGCAATCAGCCCCAGCATTTT
TRBV7-8	TRBJ1-6	NA	NA	CASSFGEAGVSPLHF	TGTGCCAGCAGTTTCGGGGAGGCAGGGGTATCACCCCTCCACTTT
TRBV28	TRBJ2-5	NA	NA	CASSLATETQYF	TGTGCCAGCAGTTTAGCAACGGAGACCCAGTACTTC
TRBV9	TRBJ1-3	TRBD1	NA	CASSSRTGAGNTIYF	TGTGCCAGCAGCTCCCGGACAGGCGCTGGAAACACCATATATTTT
TRBV18	TRBJ1-1	TRBD1	NA	CASSQGANTEAFF	TGTGCCAGCTCACAGGGGGCGAACACTGAAGCTTTCTTT
TRBV18	TRBJ2-1	NA	NA	CASSPPRSGPRSYNEQFF	TGTGCCAGCTCACCACCTCGGAGCGGACCGCGCTCCTACAATGAGCAGTTCTTC
TRBV7-9	TRBJ1-2	NA	once	CASSLEVPGYTF	TGTGCCAGCAGCTTAGAGGTTCCTGGCTACACCTTC
TRBV5-4	TRBJ2-2	NA	once	CASSSGPWGTGELFF	TGTGCCAGCAGCTCCGGACCGTGGGGCACCGGGGAGCTGTTTTTT
TRBV18	TRBJ2-2	NA	NA	CASSPPITGELFF	TGTGCCAGCTCACCACCGATTACCGGGGAGCTGTTTTTT
TRBV7-9	TRBJ2-1	NA	NA	CASSSKVSYNEQFF	TGTGCCAGCAGCTCCAAGGTGTCCTACAATGAGCAGTTCTTC
TRBV5-4	TRBJ1-1	NA	NA	CASSSFPRDTEAFF	TGTGCCAGCAGCTCCTTTCCCCGGGACACTGAAGCTTTCTTT
TRBV5-1	TRBJ2-1	NA	NA	CASSSDGGFVDEQFF	TGCGCCAGCAGCTCGGACGGGGGTTTTGTTGATGAGCAGTTCTTC
TRBV5-1	TRBJ1-2	TRBD1	NA	CASSLEGQPNGYTF	TGCGCCAGCAGCTTGGAGGGACAGCCCAATGGCTACACCTTC
TRBV5-1	TRBJ2-1	TRBD1	NA	CASSLATGVNEQFF	TGCGCCAGCAGCTTGGCGACAGGGGTAAATGAGCAGTTCTTC
TRBV2	TRBJ2-5	NA	once	CASVALETQYF	TGTGCCAGCGTAGCTCTGGAGACCCAGTACTTC
TRBV28	TRBJ2-2	NA	NA	CASRKGRNTGELFF	TGTGCCAGCAGGAAGGGCCGCAACACCGGGGAGCTGTTTTTT